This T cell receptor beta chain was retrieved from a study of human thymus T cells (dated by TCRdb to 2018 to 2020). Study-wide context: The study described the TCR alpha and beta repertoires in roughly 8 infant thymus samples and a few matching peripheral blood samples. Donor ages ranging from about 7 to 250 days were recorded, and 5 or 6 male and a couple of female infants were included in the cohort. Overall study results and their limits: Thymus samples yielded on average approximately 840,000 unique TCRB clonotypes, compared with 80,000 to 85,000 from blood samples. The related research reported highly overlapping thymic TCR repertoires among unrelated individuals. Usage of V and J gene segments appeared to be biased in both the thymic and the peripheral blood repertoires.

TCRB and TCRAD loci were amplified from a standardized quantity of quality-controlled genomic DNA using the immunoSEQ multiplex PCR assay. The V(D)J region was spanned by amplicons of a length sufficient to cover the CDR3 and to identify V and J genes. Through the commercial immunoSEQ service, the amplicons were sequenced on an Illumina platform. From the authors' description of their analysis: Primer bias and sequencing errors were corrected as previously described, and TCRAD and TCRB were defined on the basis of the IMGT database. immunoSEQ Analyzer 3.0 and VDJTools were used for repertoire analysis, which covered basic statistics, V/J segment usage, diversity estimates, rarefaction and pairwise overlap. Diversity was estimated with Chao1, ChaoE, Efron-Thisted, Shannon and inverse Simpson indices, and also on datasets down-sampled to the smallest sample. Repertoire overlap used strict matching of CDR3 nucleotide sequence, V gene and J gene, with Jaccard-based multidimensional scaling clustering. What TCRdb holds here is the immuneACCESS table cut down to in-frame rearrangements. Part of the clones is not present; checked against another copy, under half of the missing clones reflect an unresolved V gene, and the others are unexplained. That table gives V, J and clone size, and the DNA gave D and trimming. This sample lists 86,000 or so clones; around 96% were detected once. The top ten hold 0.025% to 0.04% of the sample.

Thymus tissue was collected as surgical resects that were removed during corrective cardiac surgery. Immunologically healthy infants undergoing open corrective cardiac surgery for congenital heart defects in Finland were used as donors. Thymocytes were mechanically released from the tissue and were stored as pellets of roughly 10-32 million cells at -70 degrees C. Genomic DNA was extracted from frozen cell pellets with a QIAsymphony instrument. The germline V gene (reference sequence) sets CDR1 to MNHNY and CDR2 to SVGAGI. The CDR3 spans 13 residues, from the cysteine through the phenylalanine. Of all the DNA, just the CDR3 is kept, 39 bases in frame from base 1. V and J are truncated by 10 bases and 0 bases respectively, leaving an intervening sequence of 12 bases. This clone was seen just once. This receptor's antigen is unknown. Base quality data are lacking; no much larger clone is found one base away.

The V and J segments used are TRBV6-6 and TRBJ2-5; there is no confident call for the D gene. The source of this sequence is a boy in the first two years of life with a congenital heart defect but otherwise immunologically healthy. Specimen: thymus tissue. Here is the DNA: TGTGCCACCTCCACGGCAGACCAAGAGACCCAGTACTTC. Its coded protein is CATSTADQETQYF.